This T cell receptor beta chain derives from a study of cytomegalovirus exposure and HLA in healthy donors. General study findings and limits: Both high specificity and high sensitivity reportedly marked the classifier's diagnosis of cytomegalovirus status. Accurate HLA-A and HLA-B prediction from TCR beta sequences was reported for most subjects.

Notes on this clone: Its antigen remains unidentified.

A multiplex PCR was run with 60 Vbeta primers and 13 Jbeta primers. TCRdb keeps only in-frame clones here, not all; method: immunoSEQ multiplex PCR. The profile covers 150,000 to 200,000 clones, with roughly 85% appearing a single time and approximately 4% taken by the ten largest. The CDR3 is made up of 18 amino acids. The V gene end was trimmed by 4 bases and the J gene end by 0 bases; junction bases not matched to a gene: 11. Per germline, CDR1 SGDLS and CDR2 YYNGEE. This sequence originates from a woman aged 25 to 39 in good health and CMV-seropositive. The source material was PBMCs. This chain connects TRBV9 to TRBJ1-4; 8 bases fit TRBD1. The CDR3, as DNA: TGTGCCAGCAGCCTGGGGACAGGAGGGACTCCAACTAATGAAAAACTGTTTTTT. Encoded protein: CASSLGTGGTPTNEKLFF. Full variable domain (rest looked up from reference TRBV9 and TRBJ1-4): DSGVTQTPKHLITATGQRVTLRCSPRSGDLSVYWYQQSLDQGLQFLIQYYNGEERAKGNILERFSAQQFPDLHSELNLSSLELGDSALYFCASSLGTGGTPTNEKLFFGSGTQLSVL.